This T cell receptor (beta chain) is drawn from a study of blood T cell repertoires in COVID-19 (dated by TCRdb to the early 2020s). About the study as a whole: The collaborator samples originated in the United States, Italy and Spain and spanned the acute and convalescent phases of COVID-19. The prospective study material was composed of cDNA or gDNA derived from T cells, B-cell-depleted T cells, or PBMCs. Deeply sampled blood TCRbeta repertoires from subjects exposed to, actively infected with, or recovered from COVID-19 were included in the dataset. The repertoires were made available in a free public database intended to serve as a resource for research on the immune response to SARS-CoV-2. The samples were drawn from the first 160 participants of the ongoing ImmuneRACE study and from 1,254 subjects provided by 6 global collaborators. A de-identified subject ID, COVID-19 status, age in years and sex were almost always included in the sample metadata. HLA class I and class II types, where available, came from metadata supplied by the sample provider rather than from assay-based typing. Broad study findings and their caveats: The amount of clinical and demographic metadata varied by source and participant and was provided uncurated.

Regarding this clone: Its antigen is unknown. Base qualities are missing; no much larger clone stands one base away.

V is clipped by 5 bases and J by 5 bases, and the sequence between their germline boundaries is 15 bases long. CDR1 MDHEN and CDR2 SYDVKM were looked up in the germline V gene. Measured from the cysteine to the phenylalanine, the CDR3 is 14 residues long. The sequence is cut down to CDR3 DNA, 42 bases in frame from base 1. TCRbeta CDR3 regions were amplified from genomic DNA using the immunoSEQ Assay, a bias-controlled multiplex PCR. The authors' analysis ran thus. Within the assay, amplification of reference gene primers was used to estimate how many nucleated cells each sample contained. Sequence reads were collapsed and filtered to measure the absolute abundance of every unique TCRbeta CDR3 rearrangement. For each sample, productive Simpson clonality was calculated by taking the square root of Simpson's diversity index across productive rearrangements. The table comes from immuneACCESS by way of TCRdb, which keeps in-frame sequences with V and J called. Part of the clones is missing from these tables; in studies checked, under half for an unresolved V gene and the rest for unknown reasons. That table supplies the V and J calls and clone size; D and trimming were determined from the DNA. The sample yields about 190,000 clones; around 83% were counted once. The ten largest clones take up around 6.1% of the sample.

Whole blood was collected in K2EDTA tubes by collaborating institutions according to the institutions' own protocols. Collaborator samples were shipped for TCRbeta analysis as frozen whole blood, isolated PBMCs, or DNA extracted from either sample type. Recombination joined TRBV28 with TRBJ2-5; the D gene lacks a confident call. The sequence came from a woman aged 40 to 50 with acute or convalescent COVID-19. Sequenced sample: peripheral blood. The CDR3 amino acid sequence is: CASSPIGSGETQYF. DNA sequence: TGTGCCAGCAGTCCAATCGGGTCCGGGGAGACCCAGTACTTC.